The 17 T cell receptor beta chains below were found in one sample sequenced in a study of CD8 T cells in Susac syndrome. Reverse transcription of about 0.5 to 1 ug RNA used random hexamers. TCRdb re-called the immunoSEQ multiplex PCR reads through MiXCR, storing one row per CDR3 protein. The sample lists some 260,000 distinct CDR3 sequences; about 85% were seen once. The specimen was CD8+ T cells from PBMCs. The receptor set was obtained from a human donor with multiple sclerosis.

CDR3 protein: CASGQKGAGQETQYF. The CDR3 nucleotides read TGTGCCAGCGGACAAAAGGGGGCAGGTCAAGAGACCCAGTACTTC. V usage is TRBV7-9 and J usage is TRBJ2-5; 7 nucleotides align to TRBD1. CDR3 length: 15 amino acids. CDR1 and CDR2 from the germline V gene are SEHNR and FQNEAQ (reference sequence). V lost 8 bases and J lost 2; bases outside the gene matches: 11.

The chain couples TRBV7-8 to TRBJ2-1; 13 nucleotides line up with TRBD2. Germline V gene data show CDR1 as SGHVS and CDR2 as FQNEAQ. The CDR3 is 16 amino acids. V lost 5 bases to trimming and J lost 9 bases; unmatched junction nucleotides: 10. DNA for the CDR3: TGTGCCAGCAGCCCTTGGACTAGCGGGAGTGGAGGTGAGCAGTTCTTC. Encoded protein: CASSPWTSGSGGEQFF.

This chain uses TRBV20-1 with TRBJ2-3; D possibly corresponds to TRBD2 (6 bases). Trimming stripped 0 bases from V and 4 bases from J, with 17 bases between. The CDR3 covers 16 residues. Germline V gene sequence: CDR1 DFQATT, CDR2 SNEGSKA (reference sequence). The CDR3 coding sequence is TGCAGTGCTAGAGATTATCGGCGGGAAATGGCAGATACGCAGTATTTT. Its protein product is CSARDYRREMADTQYF.

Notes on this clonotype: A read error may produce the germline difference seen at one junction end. CDR3 amino acids: CASRLELVDEQFF. The CDR3 bases are TGTGCCAGCAGGTTAGAACTAGTCGATGAGCAGTTCTTC. This rearrangement joins TRBV12-3 or TRBV12-4 to TRBJ2-1; tentatively, D is TRBD2 (5 bases). This CDR3 contains 13 residues.

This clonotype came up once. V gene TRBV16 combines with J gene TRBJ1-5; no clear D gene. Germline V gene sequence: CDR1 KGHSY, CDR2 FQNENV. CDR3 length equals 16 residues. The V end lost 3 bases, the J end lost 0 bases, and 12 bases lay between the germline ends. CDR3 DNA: TGTGCCAGCAGCCATGGAGACGGGAATAGCAATCAGCCCCAGCATTTT. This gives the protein CASSHGDGNSNQPQHF.

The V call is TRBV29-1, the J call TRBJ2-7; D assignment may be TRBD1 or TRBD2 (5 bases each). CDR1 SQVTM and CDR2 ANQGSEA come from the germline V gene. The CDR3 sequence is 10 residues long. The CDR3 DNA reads TGCTGGGACCTTCCCTACGAGCAGTACTTC. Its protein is CWDLPYEQYF.

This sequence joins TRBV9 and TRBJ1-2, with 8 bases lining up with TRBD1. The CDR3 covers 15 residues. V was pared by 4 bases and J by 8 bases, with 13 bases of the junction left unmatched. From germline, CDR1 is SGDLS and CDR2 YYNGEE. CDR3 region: CASSSQTGARGGYTF. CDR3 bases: TGTGCCAGCAGCTCCCAGACAGGGGCGCGAGGCGGCTACACCTTC.

The CDR3 nucleotides read TGTGCCAGCAGCGTCGCGGGAAATGCCTACAATGAGCAGTTCTTC. Translated, it gives CASSVAGNAYNEQFF. The chain couples TRBV9 to TRBJ2-1; D is possibly TRBD2 (6 bases). Germline CDR1 reads SGDLS; CDR2 reads YYNGEE. V was shortened by 2 bases and J by 2 bases, with 11 bases between the two germline ends. The CDR3 runs 15 residues.

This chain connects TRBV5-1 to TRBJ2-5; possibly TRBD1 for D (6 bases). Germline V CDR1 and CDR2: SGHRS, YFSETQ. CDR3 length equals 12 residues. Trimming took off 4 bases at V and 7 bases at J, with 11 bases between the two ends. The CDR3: CASSTWGRTQYF. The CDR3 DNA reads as TGCGCCAGCAGCACCTGGGGGCGGACCCAGTACTTC.

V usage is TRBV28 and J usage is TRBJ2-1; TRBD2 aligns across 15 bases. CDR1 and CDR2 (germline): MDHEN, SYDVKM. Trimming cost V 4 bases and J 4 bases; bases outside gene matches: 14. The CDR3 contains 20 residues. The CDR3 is CASSSTGAGLAGGLYNEQFF. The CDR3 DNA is TGTGCCAGCAGTTCCACCGGAGCGGGACTAGCGGGAGGTCTGTACAATGAGCAGTTCTTC.

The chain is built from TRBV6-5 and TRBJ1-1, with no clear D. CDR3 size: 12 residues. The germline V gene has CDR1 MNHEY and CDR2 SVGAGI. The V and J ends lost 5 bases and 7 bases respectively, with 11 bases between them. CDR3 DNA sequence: TGTGCCAGCAGTCCTGGAAGCAATGAAGCTTTCTTT. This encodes CASSPGSNEAFF.

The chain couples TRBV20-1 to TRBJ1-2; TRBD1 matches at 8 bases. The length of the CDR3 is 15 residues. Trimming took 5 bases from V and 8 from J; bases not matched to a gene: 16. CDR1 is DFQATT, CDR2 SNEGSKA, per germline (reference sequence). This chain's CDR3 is CSAARPLQGARGYTF. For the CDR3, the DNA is TGCAGTGCTGCGCGCCCCTTGCAGGGGGCGCGAGGCTACACCTTC.

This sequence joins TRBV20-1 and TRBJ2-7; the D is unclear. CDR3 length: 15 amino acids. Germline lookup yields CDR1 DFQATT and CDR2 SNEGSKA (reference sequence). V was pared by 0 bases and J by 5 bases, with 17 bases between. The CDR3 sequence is CSARDLNGFTHEQYF. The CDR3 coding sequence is TGCAGTGCTAGAGATCTCAACGGGTTCACCCACGAGCAGTACTTC.

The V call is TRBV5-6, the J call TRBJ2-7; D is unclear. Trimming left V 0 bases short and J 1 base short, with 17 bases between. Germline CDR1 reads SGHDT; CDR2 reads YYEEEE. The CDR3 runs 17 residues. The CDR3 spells CASSLGDLERASYEQYF. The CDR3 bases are TGTGCCAGCAGCTTGGGTGACTTGGAACGGGCATCCTACGAGCAGTACTTC.

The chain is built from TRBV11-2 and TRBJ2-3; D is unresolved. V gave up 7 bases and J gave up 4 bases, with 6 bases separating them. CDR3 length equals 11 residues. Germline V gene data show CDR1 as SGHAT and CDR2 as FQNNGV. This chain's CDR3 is CASTAADTQYF. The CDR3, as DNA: TGTGCCAGCACCGCCGCAGATACGCAGTATTTT.

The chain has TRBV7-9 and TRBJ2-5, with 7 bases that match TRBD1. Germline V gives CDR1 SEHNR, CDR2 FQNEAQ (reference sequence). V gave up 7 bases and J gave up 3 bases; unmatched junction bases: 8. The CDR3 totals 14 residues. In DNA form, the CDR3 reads TGTGCCAGCAAACTGACCGGGACAGAAGAGACCCAGTACTTC. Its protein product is CASKLTGTEETQYF.

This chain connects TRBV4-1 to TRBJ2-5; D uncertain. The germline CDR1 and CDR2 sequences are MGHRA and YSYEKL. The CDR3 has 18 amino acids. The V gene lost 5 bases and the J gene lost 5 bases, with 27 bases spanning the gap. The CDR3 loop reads CASSYHVASTPRKETQYF. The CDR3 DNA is TGCGCCAGCAGCTACCACGTCGCGAGCACGCCACGGAAGGAGACCCAGTACTTC.